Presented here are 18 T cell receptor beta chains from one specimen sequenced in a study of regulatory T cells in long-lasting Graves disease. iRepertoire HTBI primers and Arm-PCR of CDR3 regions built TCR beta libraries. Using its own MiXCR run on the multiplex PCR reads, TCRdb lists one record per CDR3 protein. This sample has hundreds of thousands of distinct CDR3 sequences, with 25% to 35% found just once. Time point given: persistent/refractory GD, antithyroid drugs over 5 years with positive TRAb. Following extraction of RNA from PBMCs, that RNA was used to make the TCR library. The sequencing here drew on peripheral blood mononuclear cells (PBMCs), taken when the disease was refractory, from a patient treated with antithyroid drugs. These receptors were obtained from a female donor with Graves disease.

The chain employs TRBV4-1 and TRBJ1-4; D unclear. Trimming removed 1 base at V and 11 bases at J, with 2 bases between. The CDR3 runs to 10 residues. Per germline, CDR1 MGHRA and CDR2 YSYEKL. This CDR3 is CASSQGKLFF. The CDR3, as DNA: TGCGCCAGCAGCCAAGGGAAACTGTTTTTT.

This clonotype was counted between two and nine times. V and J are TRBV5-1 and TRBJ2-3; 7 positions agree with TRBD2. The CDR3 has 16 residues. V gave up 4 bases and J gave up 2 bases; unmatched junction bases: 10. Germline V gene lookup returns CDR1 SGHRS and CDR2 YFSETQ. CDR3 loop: CASSLRQRDSTDTQYF. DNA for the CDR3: TGCGCCAGCAGCCTAAGGCAGCGGGATTCCACAGATACGCAGTATTTT.

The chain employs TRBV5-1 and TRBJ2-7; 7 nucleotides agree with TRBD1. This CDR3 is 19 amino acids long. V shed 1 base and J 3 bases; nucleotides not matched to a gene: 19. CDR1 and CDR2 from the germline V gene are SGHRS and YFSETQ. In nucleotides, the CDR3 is TGCGCCAGCAGCTTGTATCCCATGGACCGGGACAGCCTTTTCTACGAGCAGTACTTC. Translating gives CASSLYPMDRDSLFYEQYF.

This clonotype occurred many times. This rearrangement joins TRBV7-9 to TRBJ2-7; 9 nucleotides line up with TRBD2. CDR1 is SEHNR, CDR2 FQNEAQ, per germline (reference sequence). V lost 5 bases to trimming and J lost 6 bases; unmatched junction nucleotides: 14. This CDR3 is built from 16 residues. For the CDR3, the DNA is TGTGCCAGCAGCCTTGAAGGGGTAGCGGGAGCTCGCGAGCAGTACTTC. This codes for CASSLEGVAGAREQYF.

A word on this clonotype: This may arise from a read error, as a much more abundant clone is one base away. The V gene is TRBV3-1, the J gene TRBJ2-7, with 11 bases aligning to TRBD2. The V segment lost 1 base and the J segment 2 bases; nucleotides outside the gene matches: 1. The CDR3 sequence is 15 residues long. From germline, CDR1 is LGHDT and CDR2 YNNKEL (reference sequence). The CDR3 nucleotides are TGTGCCAGCAGCCAAGGGGGACTAGCGGCCTACGAGCAGTACTTC. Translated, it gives CASSQGGLAAYEQYF.

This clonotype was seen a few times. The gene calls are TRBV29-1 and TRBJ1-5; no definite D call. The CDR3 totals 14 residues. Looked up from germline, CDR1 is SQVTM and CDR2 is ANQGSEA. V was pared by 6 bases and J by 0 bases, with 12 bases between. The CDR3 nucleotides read TGCAGCGTGGCCGTCGGAGATAGCAATCAGCCCCAGCATTTT. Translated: CSVAVGDSNQPQHF.

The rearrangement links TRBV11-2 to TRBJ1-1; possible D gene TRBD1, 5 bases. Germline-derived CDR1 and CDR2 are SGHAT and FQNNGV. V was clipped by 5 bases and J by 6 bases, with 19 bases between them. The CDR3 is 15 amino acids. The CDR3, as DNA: TGTGCCAGCAGCCTTTCGGGACGCCCTGGGGCTGAAGCTTTCTTT. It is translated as CASSLSGRPGAEAFF.

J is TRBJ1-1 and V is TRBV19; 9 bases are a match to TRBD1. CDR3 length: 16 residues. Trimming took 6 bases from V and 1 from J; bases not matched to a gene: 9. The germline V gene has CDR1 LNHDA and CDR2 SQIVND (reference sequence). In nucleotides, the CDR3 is TGTGCCAGTAGATCATCGGGACAGGGTGGGAACACTGAAGCTTTCTTT. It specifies CASRSSGQGGNTEAFF.

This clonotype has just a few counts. The CDR3 loop is CASRTGWGRFEAFF. CDR3 nucleotides: TGTGCCAGCAGGACGGGGTGGGGCAGGTTTGAAGCTTTCTTT. The chain uses TRBV6-1 and TRBJ1-1; possibly TRBD1 for D (5 bases). The ends were cut back, 6 bases at V and 7 bases at J, with 18 bases in the middle. Per germline, CDR1 MNHNS and CDR2 SASEGT. This CDR3 has 14 residues.

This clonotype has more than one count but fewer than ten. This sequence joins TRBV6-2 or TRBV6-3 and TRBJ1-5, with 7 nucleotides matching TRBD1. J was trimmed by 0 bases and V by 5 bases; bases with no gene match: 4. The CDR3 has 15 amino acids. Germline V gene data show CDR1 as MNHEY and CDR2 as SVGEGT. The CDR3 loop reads CASSNRGPSNQPQHF. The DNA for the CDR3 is TGTGCCAGCAGTAACAGGGGCCCTAGCAATCAGCCCCAGCATTTT.

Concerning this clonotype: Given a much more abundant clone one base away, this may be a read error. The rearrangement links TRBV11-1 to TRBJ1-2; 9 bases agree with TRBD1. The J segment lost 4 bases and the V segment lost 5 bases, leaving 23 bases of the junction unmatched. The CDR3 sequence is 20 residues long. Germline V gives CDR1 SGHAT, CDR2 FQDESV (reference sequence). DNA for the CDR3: TGTGCCAGCAGCCAGGGACAGGGAGGCGGTTATGGAGCCAGCGGCTATGGCTACACCTTC. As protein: CASSQGQGGGYGASGYGYTF. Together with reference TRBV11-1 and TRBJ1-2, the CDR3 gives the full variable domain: EAEVAQSPRYKITEKSQAVAFWCDPISGHATLYWYRQILGQGPELLVQFQDESVVDDSQLPKDRFSAERLKGVDSTLKIQPAELGDSAMYLCASSQGQGGGYGASGYGYTFGSGTRLTVV.

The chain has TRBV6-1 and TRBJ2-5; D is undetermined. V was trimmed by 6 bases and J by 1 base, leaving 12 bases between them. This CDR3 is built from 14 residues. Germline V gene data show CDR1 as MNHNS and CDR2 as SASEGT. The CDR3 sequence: CASSLPPTQETQYF. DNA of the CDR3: TGTGCCAGCAGCCTCCCCCCCACCCAAGAGACCCAGTACTTC.

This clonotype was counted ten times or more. CDR3 sequence (DNA): TGTGCCAGCAGTTTAGCGGGGGTAAGAGCCTATGGCTACACCTTC. It codes for CASSLAGVRAYGYTF. The chain is built from TRBV12-3 or TRBV12-4 and TRBJ1-2, with D possibly TRBD1 on 5 matching bases. V shed 0 bases and J shed 4 bases, with 12 bases lying between them. This CDR3 contains 15 residues.

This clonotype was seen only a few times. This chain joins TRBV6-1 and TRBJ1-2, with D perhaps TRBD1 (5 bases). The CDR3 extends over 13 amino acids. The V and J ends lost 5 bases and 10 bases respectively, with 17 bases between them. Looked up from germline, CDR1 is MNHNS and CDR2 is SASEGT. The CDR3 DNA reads TGTGCCAGCAGTCGGAGTCAGGGAAATATCTACACCTTC. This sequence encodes CASSRSQGNIYTF.

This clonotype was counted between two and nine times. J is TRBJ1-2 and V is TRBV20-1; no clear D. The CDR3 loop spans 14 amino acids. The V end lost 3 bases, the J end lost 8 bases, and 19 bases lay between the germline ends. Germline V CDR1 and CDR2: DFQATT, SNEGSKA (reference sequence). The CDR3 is CSASLRGWEEGYTF. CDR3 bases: TGCAGTGCTAGTCTCCGGGGTTGGGAGGAAGGCTACACCTTC.

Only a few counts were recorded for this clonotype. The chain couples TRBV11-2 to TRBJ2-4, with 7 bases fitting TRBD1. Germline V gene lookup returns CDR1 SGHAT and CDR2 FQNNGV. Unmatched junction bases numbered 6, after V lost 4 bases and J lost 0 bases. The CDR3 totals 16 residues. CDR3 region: CASSSQGTLAKNIQYF. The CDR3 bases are TGTGCCAGCAGCTCACAGGGGACCCTAGCCAAAAACATTCAGTACTTC.

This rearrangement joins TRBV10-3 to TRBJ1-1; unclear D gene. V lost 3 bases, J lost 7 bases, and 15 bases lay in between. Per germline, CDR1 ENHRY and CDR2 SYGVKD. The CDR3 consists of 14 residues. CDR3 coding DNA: TGTGCCATCAGTGAAGAAGGGCGGCAGATTGAAGCTTTCTTT. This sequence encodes CAISEEGRQIEAFF.

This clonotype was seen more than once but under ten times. CDR3 in DNA: TGTGCCACCACTCGGGGGGTCAAAGAGACCCAGTACTTC. It is translated as CATTRGVKETQYF. The chain recombines TRBV10-3 with TRBJ2-5; 7 bases are shared with TRBD2. Germline CDR1 and CDR2: ENHRY and SYGVKD. V dropped 10 bases and J dropped 3; count of bases not matched to a gene: 8. This CDR3 is 13 amino acids long.